Following are 25 T cell receptor beta chains from one sample sequenced in a study of shared clonotypes between healthy human individuals. Cells designated naive CD8 were CD45RO-negative and were positively selected for CCR7, with terminally differentiated effector memory CD45RA+ cells excluded. Sequenced by immunoSEQ multiplex PCR; TCRdb stores in-frame clones only, minus some. The table shows 2 million or so clones, with roughly 95% occurring only once. The sample was naive CD8+ T cells sorted from blood. Receptors originate from a man aged 18 to 29 in good health.

The genes are TRBV7-9 and TRBJ2-5, with D perhaps given as TRBD1 or TRBD2 (5 bases each). The CDR3 is made up of 15 amino acids. The V end lost 4 bases, the J end lost 5 bases, and 17 bases lay between the germline ends. Germline-derived CDR1 and CDR2 are SEHNR and FQNEAQ (reference sequence). DNA of the CDR3: TGTGCCAGCAGCTCATCGGACGGGGCTACGGAGACCCAGTACTTC. Translating it yields CASSSSDGATETQYF. The whole variable domain, filled in from reference TRBV7-9 and TRBJ2-5, reads DTGVSQNPRHKITKRGQNVTFRCDPISEHNRLYWYRQTLGQGPEFLTYFQNEAQLEKSRLLSDRFSAERPKGSFSTLEIQRTEQGDSAMYLCASSSSDGATETQYFGPGTRLLVL.

This chain connects TRBV7-9 to TRBJ2-1; D perhaps matches TRBD2 (6 bases). Germline-derived CDR1 and CDR2 are SEHNR and FQNEAQ (reference sequence). The CDR3 covers 15 residues. Trimming pared 1 base from V and 5 bases from J, leaving 12 bases between. CDR3 in amino acids: CASSLDPSENNEQFF. The CDR3 DNA sequence: TGTGCCAGCAGCTTAGATCCTAGCGAGAACAATGAGCAGTTCTTC.

The chain links TRBV4-1 to TRBJ2-3; 7 bases map to TRBD1. Unmatched junction bases numbered 9, after V lost 4 bases and J lost 2 bases. CDR3 length: 16 residues. Germline CDR1 MGHRA, CDR2 YSYEKL. CDR3 sequence: CASSRQGSPNTDTQYF. CDR3 nucleotides: TGCGCCAGCAGCCGACAGGGAAGTCCGAACACAGATACGCAGTATTTT.

This chain joins TRBV7-6 and TRBJ2-1; 8 bases align to TRBD2. CDR3 length: 16 residues. Trimming removed 5 bases from V and 0 bases from J; junction bases left unmatched: 6. Germline-derived CDR1 and CDR2 are SGHVS and FNYEAQ. CDR3 region: CASSSTSGSSYNEQFF. In DNA, the CDR3 is TGTGCCAGCAGCAGTACTAGCGGTAGCTCCTACAATGAGCAGTTCTTC. Supplemented by reference TRBV7-6 and TRBJ2-1, the full variable domain reads GAGVSQSPRYKVTKRGQDVALRCDPISGHVSLYWYRQALGQGPEFLTYFNYEAQQDKSGLPNDRFSAERPEGSISTLTIQRTEQRDSAMYRCASSSTSGSSYNEQFFGPGTRLTVL.

The rearrangement uses TRBV6-6 and TRBJ1-1; no clear D. Germline assignment: CDR1 MNHNY and CDR2 SVGAGI (reference sequence). V was clipped by 5 bases and J by 1 base, with 11 bases between them. The CDR3 extends over 14 amino acids. CDR3 DNA: TGTGCCAGCAGTATAGGAGCAACGAACACTGAAGCTTTCTTT. It encodes CASSIGATNTEAFF.

A word on this clone: Other DNA sequences within the sample encode an identical CDR3. The V gene is TRBV27, the J gene TRBJ2-3; tentatively, D is TRBD2 (7 bases). CDR3 size: 14 residues. The germline V and J ends were trimmed by 4 bases and 6 bases, with 14 bases remaining between them. Per the germline V gene, CDR1 is MNHEY and CDR2 is SMNVEV (reference sequence). The CDR3 nucleotides read TGTGCCAGCAGTTCCTCGGGGGGCGCGGATACGCAGTATTTT. Translating it yields CASSSSGGADTQYF.

The rearrangement joins TRBV9 to TRBJ2-7; perhaps TRBD1 as D (5 bases). Germline assignment: CDR1 SGDLS and CDR2 YYNGEE. Deletions cut 4 bases from V and 1 base from J, with 15 bases between. The CDR3 length is 15 residues. The CDR3 sequence is CASSPTQGSSYEQYF. As DNA, the CDR3 is TGTGCCAGCAGCCCCACGCAGGGCTCATCCTACGAGCAGTACTTC.

CDR3 loop: CSVVVGLGANVLTF. DNA for the CDR3: TGCAGCGTTGTTGTCGGGCTCGGGGCCAACGTCCTGACTTTC. This chain connects TRBV29-1 to TRBJ2-6; D remains ambiguous. This CDR3 is built from 14 residues. Germline V gene data show CDR1 as SQVTM and CDR2 as ANQGSEA. The V end was cut by 4 bases, the J end by 4 bases, with 11 bases between.

This sequence joins TRBV27 and TRBJ1-1, with D tentatively TRBD1 (6 bases). V was cut by 3 bases and J by 3 bases, with 11 bases left in between. CDR3 length: 14 residues. Germline CDR1 reads MNHEY; CDR2 reads SMNVEV (reference sequence). The CDR3 DNA is TGTGCCAGCAGTTTTAAACAGGGAGACACTGAAGCTTTCTTT. Translation gives CASSFKQGDTEAFF.

The chain couples TRBV28 to TRBJ1-2; perhaps TRBD1 as D (6 bases). This CDR3 has 13 residues. Between the trimmed V and J ends, which lost 6 bases and 3 bases, there was a span of 11 bases. CDR1 MDHEN and CDR2 SYDVKM come from the germline V gene. As DNA, the CDR3 is TGTGCCAGCAGCCAAGGGGGGTACTATGGCTACACCTTC. It codes for CASSQGGYYGYTF.

V usage is TRBV11-2 and J usage is TRBJ2-1; TRBD2 matches at 9 bases. The ends lost 5 bases at V and 9 bases at J; junction bases unmatched: 5. The CDR3 totals 13 residues. From germline, CDR1 is SGHAT and CDR2 FQNNGV. The CDR3 loop is CASSAGGPGEQFF. The CDR3 nucleotides read TGTGCCAGCAGCGCGGGGGGGCCGGGTGAGCAGTTCTTC.

V and J are TRBV18 and TRBJ2-3; tentatively, D is TRBD1 (5 bases). The CDR3 covers 15 residues. The germline CDR1 and CDR2 sequences are KGHSH and LQKENI. The ends were cut back, 3 bases at V and 3 bases at J, with 13 bases in the middle. For the CDR3, the DNA is TGTGCCAGCTCACCGGCAACAGGACGGACAGATACGCAGTATTTT. It specifies CASSPATGRTDTQYF.

Comment on this clone: Additional DNA sequences in this sample encode the identical CDR3. This chain uses TRBV27 with TRBJ2-1; possibly TRBD1 for D (6 bases). V shed 3 bases and J shed 7 bases, with 10 bases lying between them. The CDR3 loop spans 13 amino acids. Looked up from germline, CDR1 is MNHEY and CDR2 is SMNVEV (reference sequence). The CDR3 DNA follows: TGTGCCAGCAGTTTGACAGGTTTGAATGAGCAGTTCTTC. Translating it yields CASSLTGLNEQFF.

This chain links TRBV7-9 with TRBJ2-7; possible D gene TRBD1, 5 bases. The CDR3 length is 15 residues. Trimming took 0 bases from V and 1 from J, leaving 10 bases between them. Looked up from germline, CDR1 is SEHNR and CDR2 is FQNEAQ (reference sequence). CDR3 DNA sequence: TGTGCCAGCAGCTTAGCGCAGGGTAATTCCTACGAGCAGTACTTC. Translated, it gives CASSLAQGNSYEQYF.

The genes are TRBV6-5 and TRBJ2-7, with D possibly matching TRBD2 (5 bases). V lost 2 bases, J lost 2 bases, and 10 bases lay in between. The germline V gene has CDR1 MNHEY and CDR2 SVGAGI. The CDR3 is 14 residues long. CDR3 protein: CASSYVGGTYEQYF. Here the CDR3 DNA reads TGTGCCAGCAGTTACGTCGGAGGTACCTACGAGCAGTACTTC.

The table lists this clone with a count of one. The genes are TRBV4-1 and TRBJ2-7, with D perhaps TRBD2 (6 bases). Trimming removed 4 bases from V and 3 bases from J, with 16 bases in between. The germline gives CDR1 MGHRA, CDR2 YSYEKL. The CDR3 is 15 amino acids. CDR3 sequence reads: CASSPVGGEGYEQYF. DNA for the CDR3: TGCGCCAGCAGCCCCGTGGGGGGAGAGGGCTACGAGCAGTACTTC.

This clone was seen only once. V usage is TRBV13 and J usage is TRBJ2-3; D possibly uses TRBD1 or TRBD2 (5 bases each). V lost 5 bases and J lost 0, with 12 bases in between. CDR3 length: 15 residues. Germline CDR1 is PRHDT and CDR2 is FYEKMQ (reference sequence). The CDR3: CASSQGDESTDTQYF. The CDR3 DNA sequence: TGTGCCAGCAGCCAGGGAGACGAGAGCACAGATACGCAGTATTTT.

To note about this clone: Additional DNA sequences in this sample encode the identical CDR3. The V gene is TRBV5-1, the J gene TRBJ2-3; 7 bases match TRBD1. The junction had 2 bases not matched to a gene; V was cut back by 3 bases and J by 1 base. This CDR3 is built from 14 residues. Germline CDR1 is SGHRS and CDR2 is YFSETQ. The CDR3: CASSSGQGTDTQYF. The CDR3 DNA is TGCGCCAGCAGCTCCGGACAGGGCACAGATACGCAGTATTTT.

This clone was recorded a few times. The V and J genes are TRBV7-9 and TRBJ1-4, with 7 bases fitting TRBD1. Germline CDR1 reads SEHNR; CDR2 reads FQNEAQ (reference sequence). The CDR3 spans 17 residues. V lost 0 bases to trimming and J lost 4 bases; unmatched junction nucleotides: 8. The CDR3 loop reads CASSLAKGDRFNEKLFF. The CDR3 DNA reads TGTGCCAGCAGCTTAGCCAAAGGGGACAGATTTAATGAAAAACTGTTTTTT.

J is TRBJ2-7 and V is TRBV4-1; TRBD2 matches at 10 bases. Trimming cost V 0 bases and J 7 bases; bases outside gene matches: 9. This CDR3 comprises 16 residues. The germline CDR1 and CDR2 sequences are MGHRA and YSYEKL. The CDR3 DNA reads TGCGCCAGCAGCCAAGATGGGCTAGCGGGAGTTGGTGAGCAGTACTTC. Translated: CASSQDGLAGVGEQYF.

The V and J genes are TRBV2 and TRBJ2-2; TRBD2 matches 12 bases. Germline V gives CDR1 SNHLY, CDR2 FYNNEI. The CDR3 consists of 17 residues. Trimming took 6 bases from V and 2 from J; bases not matched to a gene: 7. The CDR3 is CASSVTLAGGNTGELFF. CDR3 nucleotide sequence: TGTGCCAGCAGCGTAACACTAGCGGGGGGTAACACCGGGGAGCTGTTTTTT.

The CDR3 nucleotides read TGTGCCAGCGGGGGTAGGAATCAGCCCCAGCATTTT. Translating gives CASGGRNQPQHF. This rearrangement joins TRBV6-5 to TRBJ1-5; D perhaps matches TRBD1 (5 bases). The CDR3 is 12 residues long. Germline CDR1 MNHEY, CDR2 SVGAGI. V lost 8 bases and J 4 bases, leaving 9 bases between the germline ends.

V usage is TRBV30 and J usage is TRBJ1-2; a weak D match, TRBD1 (5 bases). Trimming stripped 2 bases from V and 1 base from J, with 17 bases between. The CDR3 covers 16 residues. From germline, CDR1 is GTSNPN and CDR2 SVGIG (reference sequence). Written as DNA, the CDR3 is TGTGCCTGGAGTAGATGGGACGGACCAAGTAACTATGGCTACACCTTC. Translating gives CAWSRWDGPSNYGYTF.

This clone occurred once. The chain is built from TRBV2 and TRBJ2-5; D not certain. V was shortened by 10 bases and J by 3 bases, with 15 bases between the two germline ends. The CDR3 sequence is 13 residues long. Germline CDR1 and CDR2: SNHLY and FYNNEI. CDR3 sequence: CAIKGGLEETQYF. The CDR3 nucleotides read TGTGCCATCAAGGGTGGGCTTGAAGAGACCCAGTACTTC. The complete variable domain, with remaining parts taken from reference TRBV2 and TRBJ2-5, reads EPEVTQTPSHQVTQMGQEVILRCVPISNHLYFYWYRQILGQKVEFLVSFYNNEISEKSEIFDDQFSVERPDGSNFTLKIRSTKLEDSAMYFCAIKGGLEETQYFGPGTRLLVL.

The J gene is TRBJ1-2, the V gene TRBV10-2; the D is unclear. V was clipped by 4 bases and J by 4 bases, with 7 bases between them. Germline V gives CDR1 WSHSY, CDR2 SAAADI. This CDR3 has 12 residues. CDR3 in amino acids: CASSGAGYGYTF. The CDR3 DNA reads TGCGCCAGCAGTGGGGCTGGCTATGGCTACACCTTC.